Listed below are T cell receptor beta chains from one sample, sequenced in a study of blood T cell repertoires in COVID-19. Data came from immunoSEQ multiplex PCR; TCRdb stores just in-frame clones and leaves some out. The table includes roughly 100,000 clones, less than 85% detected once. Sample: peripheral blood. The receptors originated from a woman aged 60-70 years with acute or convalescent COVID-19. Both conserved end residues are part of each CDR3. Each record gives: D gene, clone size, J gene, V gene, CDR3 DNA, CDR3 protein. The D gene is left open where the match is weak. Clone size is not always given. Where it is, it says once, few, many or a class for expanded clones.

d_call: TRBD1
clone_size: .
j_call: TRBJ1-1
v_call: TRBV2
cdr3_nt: TGTGCCAGCATGATGACAGGGGAAGCTTTCTTT
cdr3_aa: CASMMTGEAFF

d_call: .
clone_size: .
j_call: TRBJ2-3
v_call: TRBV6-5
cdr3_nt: TGTGCCAGCAGTAGACTCACTAGCACAGATACGCAGTATTTT
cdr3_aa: CASSRLTSTDTQYF

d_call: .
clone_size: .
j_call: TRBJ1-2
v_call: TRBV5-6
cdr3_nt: TGTGCCAGCAGCGCGGGTAACTATGGCTACACCTTC
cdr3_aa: CASSAGNYGYTF

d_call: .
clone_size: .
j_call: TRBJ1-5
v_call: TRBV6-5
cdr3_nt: TGTGCCAGCAGTTACTCACTGACAGTCCCGCCCCAGCATTTT
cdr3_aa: CASSYSLTVPPQHF

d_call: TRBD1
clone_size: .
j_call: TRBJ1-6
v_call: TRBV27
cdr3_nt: TGTGCCAGCAGTTTTCGGGACAGGAATTCACCCCTCCACTTT
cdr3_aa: CASSFRDRNSPLHF

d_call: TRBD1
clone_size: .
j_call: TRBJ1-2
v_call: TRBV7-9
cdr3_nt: TGTGCCAGCAGCCCTGGACAGGGGGTAGGCTACACCTTC
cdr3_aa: CASSPGQGVGYTF

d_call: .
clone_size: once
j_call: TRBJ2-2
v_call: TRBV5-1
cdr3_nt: TGCGCCAGCAGCTTGGGACTTCTTAACACCGGGGAGCTGTTTTTT
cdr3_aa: CASSLGLLNTGELFF

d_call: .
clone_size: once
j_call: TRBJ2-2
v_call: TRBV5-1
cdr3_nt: TGCGCCAGCAGCTTGGTGGCAGGGAACACCGGGGAGCTGTTTTTT
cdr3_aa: CASSLVAGNTGELFF

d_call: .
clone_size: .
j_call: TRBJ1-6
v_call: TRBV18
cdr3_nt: TGTGCCAGCTCACCACTGGACAGTGCAGGAGGTTCACCCCTCCACTTT
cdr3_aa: CASSPLDSAGGSPLHF

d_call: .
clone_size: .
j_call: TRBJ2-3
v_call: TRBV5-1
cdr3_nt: TGCGCCAGCAGCGCCGAGGCGTGGGGCACAGATACGCAGTATTTT
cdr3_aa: CASSAEAWGTDTQYF

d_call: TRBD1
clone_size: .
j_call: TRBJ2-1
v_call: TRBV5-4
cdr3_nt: TGTGCCAGCAGCTTGACAGGGGCCGACCATGAGCAGTTCTTC
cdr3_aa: CASSLTGADHEQFF

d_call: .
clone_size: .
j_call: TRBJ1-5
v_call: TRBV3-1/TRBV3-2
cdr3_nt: TGTGCCAGCAGCCAGCGGGGGAACAATCAGCCCCAGCATTTT
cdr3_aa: CASSQRGNNQPQHF

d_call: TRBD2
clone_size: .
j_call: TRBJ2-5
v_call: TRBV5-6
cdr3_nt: TGTGCCAGCAGCTTGCGGCGGGGGGGCCAAGAGACCCAGTACTTC
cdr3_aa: CASSLRRGGQETQYF

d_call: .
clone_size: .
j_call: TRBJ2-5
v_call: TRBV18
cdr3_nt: TGTGCCAGCTCACCACAGGGGGGGCATGAGACCCAGTACTTC
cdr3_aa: CASSPQGGHETQYF